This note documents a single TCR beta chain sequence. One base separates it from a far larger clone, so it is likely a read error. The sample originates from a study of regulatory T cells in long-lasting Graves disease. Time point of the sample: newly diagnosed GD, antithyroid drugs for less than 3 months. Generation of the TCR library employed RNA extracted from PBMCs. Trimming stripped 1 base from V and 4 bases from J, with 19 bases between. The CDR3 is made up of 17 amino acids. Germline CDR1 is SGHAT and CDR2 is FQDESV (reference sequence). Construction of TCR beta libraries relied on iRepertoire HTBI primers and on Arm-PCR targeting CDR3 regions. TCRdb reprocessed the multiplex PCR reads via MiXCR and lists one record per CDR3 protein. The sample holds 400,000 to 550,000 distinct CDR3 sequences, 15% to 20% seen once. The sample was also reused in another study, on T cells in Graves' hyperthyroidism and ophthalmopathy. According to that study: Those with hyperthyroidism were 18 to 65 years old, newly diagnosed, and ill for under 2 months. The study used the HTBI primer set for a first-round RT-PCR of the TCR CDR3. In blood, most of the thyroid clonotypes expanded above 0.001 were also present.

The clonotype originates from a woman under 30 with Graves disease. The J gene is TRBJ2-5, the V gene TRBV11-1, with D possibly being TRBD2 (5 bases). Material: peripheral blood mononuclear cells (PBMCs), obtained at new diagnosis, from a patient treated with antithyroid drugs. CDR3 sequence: CASSLGVGDSGRETQYF. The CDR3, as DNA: TGTGCCAGCAGCTTAGGGGTCGGGGATTCAGGCAGAGAGACCCAGTACTTC.